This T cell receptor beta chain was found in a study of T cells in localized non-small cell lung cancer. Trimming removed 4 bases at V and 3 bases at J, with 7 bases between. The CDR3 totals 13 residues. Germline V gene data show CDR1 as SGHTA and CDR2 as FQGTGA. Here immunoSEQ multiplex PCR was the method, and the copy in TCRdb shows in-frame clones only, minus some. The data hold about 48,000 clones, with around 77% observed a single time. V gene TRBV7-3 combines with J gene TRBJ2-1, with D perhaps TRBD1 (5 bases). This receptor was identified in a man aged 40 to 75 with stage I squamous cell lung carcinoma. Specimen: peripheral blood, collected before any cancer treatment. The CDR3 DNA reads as TGTGCCAGCAGCTCGGACAACTACAATGAGCAGTTCTTC. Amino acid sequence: CASSSDNYNEQFF. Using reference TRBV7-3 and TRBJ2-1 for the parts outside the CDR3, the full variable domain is GAGVSQTPSNKVTEKGKYVELRCDPISGHTALYWYRQSLGQGPEFLIYFQGTGAADDSGLPNDRFFAVRPEGSVSTLKIQRTERGDSAVYLCASSSDNYNEQFFGPGTRLTVL.